Listed below are T cell receptor beta chains from one sample, sequenced in a study of T-cell reconstitution after alpha-beta-depleted transplantation in children. From the PCR reads, TCRdb called clonotypes with MiXCR, one entry per CDR3 protein. Here the sample spans some 500,000 distinct CDR3 sequences, 15% to 20% being singletons. The starting material was PBMCs from the stem cell graft donor, obtained from the stem cell graft. The receptors originated from a human donor who donated a stem cell graft to a child with acute lymphoblastic leukemia. Each CDR3 is given with its conserved first and last residue. A D gene is named only where the DNA matches it firmly. Expanded clones are given a class, and other clones once, few, many or no size at all.

J: TRBJ1-1; D: -; V: TRBV6-5; size: few; DNA: TGTGCCAGCAGTTACAGGCCAGGAGGTAACACTGAAGCTTTCTTT; CDR3: CASSYRPGGNTEAFF
J: TRBJ2-7; D: -; V: TRBV12-3/TRBV12-4; size: -; DNA: TGTGCCAGCAGTCGGGAGTCCGGGCACTACGAGCAGTACTTC; CDR3: CASSRESGHYEQYF
J: TRBJ2-7; D: TRBD2; V: TRBV3-1; size: few; DNA: TGTGCCAGCAGCCAGCGGGAGGGGTACGAGCAGTACTTC; CDR3: CASSQREGYEQYF
J: TRBJ2-1; D: TRBD2; V: TRBV19; size: -; DNA: TGTGCCACTAACCCGGGAGGGCAAGTAACGTACAATGAGCAGTTCTTC; CDR3: CATNPGGQVTYNEQFF
J: TRBJ2-1; D: -; V: TRBV3-1; size: -; DNA: TGTGCCAGCAGCTCTCTGGACTTCGCCTACAATGAGCAGTTCTTC; CDR3: CASSSLDFAYNEQFF
J: TRBJ2-1; D: TRBD2; V: TRBV15; size: -; DNA: TGTGCCACCAGCAGAGATCCTCCTGCGGGAGTCCCCTACAATGAGCAGTTCTTC; CDR3: CATSRDPPAGVPYNEQFF
J: TRBJ2-7; D: -; V: TRBV20-1; size: -; DNA: TGCAGTGCTAGAGCGGGAGTTACTCCAGGCGAGCAGTACTTC; CDR3: CSARAGVTPGEQYF
J: TRBJ2-3; D: -; V: TRBV7-7; size: many; DNA: TGTGCCAGCAGCTTACCCACTCCTACGCAGTATTTT; CDR3: CASSLPTPTQYF
J: TRBJ2-3; D: TRBD2; V: TRBV4-2; size: -; DNA: TGTGCCAGCACCTTACTAGCGGGAGACGCAGATACGCAGTATTTT; CDR3: CASTLLAGDADTQYF
J: TRBJ2-1; D: TRBD2; V: TRBV7-9; size: -; DNA: TGTGCCAGCAGCTTAGGTGCTAGCGGAGCGTACAATGAGCAGTTCTTC; CDR3: CASSLGASGAYNEQFF
J: TRBJ1-1; D: -; V: TRBV5-1; size: many; DNA: TGCGCCAGCAGCCCGGAGAGGGCAGTCACTGAAGCTTTCTTT; CDR3: CASSPERAVTEAFF
J: TRBJ1-6; D: TRBD1; V: TRBV12-3/TRBV12-4; size: few; DNA: TGTGCCAGCAGCACGGGACAGGGGCGGTCACCCCTCCACTTT; CDR3: CASSTGQGRSPLHF
J: TRBJ2-2; D: TRBD2; V: TRBV25-1; size: -; DNA: TGTGCCACCAAAGTAGCGGGAGACACCGGGGAGCTGTTTTTT; CDR3: CATKVAGDTGELFF
J: TRBJ2-7; D: -; V: TRBV9; size: -; DNA: TGTGCCAGCAGCGTAGACCCAGGCCGCCAGTACTTC; CDR3: CASSVDPGRQYF
J: TRBJ2-2; D: TRBD2; V: TRBV15; size: -; DNA: TGTGCCACCAGCAGAGACAGCGGGAGGTTCCGTAACGGGGAGCTGTTTTTT; CDR3: CATSRDSGRFRNGELFF
J: TRBJ2-1; D: -; V: TRBV7-9; size: -; DNA: TGTGCCAGCAGCTTAGGACTTTCCGCCCACAATGAGCAGTTCTTC; CDR3: CASSLGLSAHNEQFF
J: TRBJ2-1; D: TRBD1; V: TRBV11-3; size: -; DNA: TGTGCCAGCAGCTTAAACAGGGGGAGGAATGAGCAGTTCTTC; CDR3: CASSLNRGRNEQFF
J: TRBJ1-1; D: TRBD1; V: TRBV12-3/TRBV12-4; size: few; DNA: TGTGCCAGCAGATGGACAGGGAGCACTGAAGCTTTCTTT; CDR3: CASRWTGSTEAFF
J: TRBJ1-1; D: TRBD1; V: TRBV5-1; size: many; DNA: TGCGCCAGCAGCTTGAGGGGAGGGGGCCCCACTGAAGCTTTCTTT; CDR3: CASSLRGGGPTEAFF
J: TRBJ2-7; D: TRBD1; V: TRBV4-1; size: -; DNA: TGCGCCAGCAGCCAAGATGGGGCAGGGGGTGGGTACGAGCAGTACTTC; CDR3: CASSQDGAGGGYEQYF
J: TRBJ2-7; D: TRBD1; V: TRBV5-6; size: few; DNA: TGTGCCAGCAGCTACGACAGGGACTCCTACGAGCAGTACTTC; CDR3: CASSYDRDSYEQYF
J: TRBJ2-7; D: -; V: TRBV5-1; size: few; DNA: TGCGCCAGCAGCTTGCTCAGGAACAACGAGCAGTACTTC; CDR3: CASSLLRNNEQYF
J: TRBJ2-2; D: -; V: TRBV2; size: many; DNA: TGTGCCAGCAGGACGGGACAGAACACCGGGGAGCTGTTTTTT; CDR3: CASRTGQNTGELFF
J: TRBJ1-5; D: TRBD1; V: TRBV15; size: few; DNA: TGTGCCACCAGCAGAATAGACAGGGGTGATCAGCCCCAGCATTTT; CDR3: CATSRIDRGDQPQHF
J: TRBJ2-7; D: TRBD2; V: TRBV20-1; size: few; DNA: TGCAGTGCTAGAGACGAGCGGGAGCTGGACGAGCAGTACTTC; CDR3: CSARDERELDEQYF
J: TRBJ2-1; D: -; V: TRBV5-1; size: -; DNA: TGCGCCAGCAGCGCTCGTTTGGGGTCTAGCAAAGAGGTAGGGAATGAGCAGTTCTTC; CDR3: CASSARLGSSKEVGNEQFF